These T cell receptor beta chains were read from a single sample in a study of shared clonotypes between healthy human individuals. Generated by immunoSEQ multiplex PCR, the TCRdb table keeps only in-frame clones and is missing some. In the table there are approximately 2,300,000 clones, 92% of which are singletons. Sequenced: naive CD4+ T cells from PBMCs. The receptors originated from a man between 18 and 29 years old in good health. Some clones in this sample may be carry-over from other donors' samples. Both conserved end residues are part of each CDR3. A D gene is named only where the DNA matches it firmly. The size field is filled for only some rows; it gives once, few, many or a size class.

J gene,clone size,D gene,V gene,CDR3 DNA,CDR3 protein
TRBJ2-3,.,.,TRBV15,TGTGCCACCAGCAGGTATTCGAGCACAGATACGCAGTATTTT,CATSRYSSTDTQYF
TRBJ1-1,.,.,TRBV5-1,TGCGCCAGCTCCCCGGGAGAGAACACTGAAGCTTTCTTT,CASSPGENTEAFF
TRBJ2-3,.,.,TRBV29-1,TGCAGCGTTACGTCAGGGACAGATACGCAGTATTTT,CSVTSGTDTQYF
TRBJ2-1,.,.,TRBV11-2,TGTGCCAGCAGCCCGGGTAGCGCGGGGAATGAGCAGTTCTTC,CASSPGSAGNEQFF
TRBJ1-2,.,.,TRBV5-6,TGTGCCAGCAGCTTGGGAACCAGAACAAACTATGGCTACACCTTC,CASSLGTRTNYGYTF
TRBJ1-1,.,.,TRBV9,TGTGCCAGCAGCGTAGTAGGGAGGGAAGCTTTCTTT,CASSVVGREAFF
TRBJ2-5,once,.,TRBV11-3,TGTGCCAGCAGCTTGGGGGCTGGCGGAGAGACCCAGTACTTC,CASSLGAGGETQYF
TRBJ1-1,.,.,TRBV19,TGTGCCAGTAGCCAACCCGGCGTGGGCGCTGAAGCTTTCTTT,CASSQPGVGAEAFF
TRBJ1-2,.,TRBD1,TRBV5-4,TGTGCCAGCAGCCCCCGGGGACAGGCGAATTATGGCTACACCTTC,CASSPRGQANYGYTF
TRBJ1-5,.,.,TRBV7-9,TGTGCCAGCAGTACCGGCGAGCTCCTCAATCAGCCCCAGCATTTT,CASSTGELLNQPQHF
TRBJ1-5,.,.,TRBV2,TGTGCCAGCAGTGTCCAGGGCCGCAATCAGCCCCAGCATTTT,CASSVQGRNQPQHF
TRBJ1-4,once,.,TRBV6-5,TGTGCCAGCAGTAAAACGGGGGGGAGTCATGAAAAACTGTTTTTT,CASSKTGGSHEKLFF
TRBJ2-7,.,.,TRBV2,TGTGCCAGCAGTATCCGGGGCAACTCCTACGAGCAGTACTTC,CASSIRGNSYEQYF
TRBJ2-7,.,.,TRBV2,TGTGCCAGCAGTCCCGGGACGGACTACGAGCAGTACTTC,CASSPGTDYEQYF
TRBJ2-5,.,.,TRBV29-1,TGCAGCGCCCGGAGAATGGGCCAGGGAGAGACCCAGTACTTC,CSARRMGQGETQYF
TRBJ1-4,.,.,TRBV7-9,TGTGCCAGCAGCTCCCGGTCTACAACTAATGAAAAACTGTTTTTT,CASSSRSTTNEKLFF
TRBJ2-2,.,.,TRBV14,TGTGCCAGCAGCCAAGGACTCACGGGGGTCAATACCGGGGAGCTGTTTTTT,CASSQGLTGVNTGELFF
TRBJ2-2,.,TRBD2,TRBV10-3,TGTGCCATAAGGGAAAGCGGGGGGAACACCGGGGAGCTGTTTTTT,CAIRESGGNTGELFF
TRBJ2-7,.,.,TRBV6-1,TGTGCCAGCAGTGACTACCGGGACACCCAAGAGTACTTC,CASSDYRDTQEYF
TRBJ2-7,.,TRBD2,TRBV5-1,TGCGCCAGCAGCCCCCCCCTAGCGGGAGCCTACGAGCAGTACTTC,CASSPPLAGAYEQYF
TRBJ2-5,.,.,TRBV4-1,TGCGCCAGCAGTCCCCCGGCAGGGTGGAAGACCCAGTACTTC,CASSPPAGWKTQYF
TRBJ2-7,.,.,TRBV28,TGTGCCAGCAGTGGCCTCTACGAGCAGTACTTC,CASSGLYEQYF
TRBJ2-2,.,TRBD1,TRBV2,TGTGCCAGCAGGACCGGGACAGGGGTGATCTCGAACACCGGGGAGCTGTTTTTT,CASRTGTGVISNTGELFF
TRBJ2-7,.,TRBD1,TRBV5-1,TGCGCCAGCAGCTCAACAGGGGTTGTCTACGAGCAGTACTTC,CASSSTGVVYEQYF
TRBJ2-1,.,TRBD1,TRBV18,TGTGCCAGCTCGGTCGGACAGGGGTCCTACAATGAGCAGTTCTTC,CASSVGQGSYNEQFF
TRBJ2-7,.,TRBD1,TRBV7-9,TGTGCCAGCAGCTCGACAGGGGTCTACGAGCAGTACTTC,CASSSTGVYEQYF
TRBJ2-5,.,.,TRBV18,TGTGCCAGCTCACCACCAGGTCGAGAGACCCAGTACTTC,CASSPPGRETQYF
TRBJ1-1,.,.,TRBV19,TGTGCCAGTATGCGGACAGTGAACACTGAAGCTTTCTTT,CASMRTVNTEAFF
TRBJ2-7,.,.,TRBV28,TGTGCCAGCAGTTCTCTGTCAGGGGGACAGGGTTTCGGCGGGAGGCTCTACGAGCAGTACTTC,CASSSLSGGQGFGGRLYEQYF
TRBJ1-3,.,.,TRBV21-1,TGTGCCAGCAGCAAAGCGCTAGGACAGGGCCCTGGAAACACCATATATTTT,CASSKALGQGPGNTIYF
TRBJ1-2,once,TRBD1,TRBV10-3,TGTGCCATCAGTGAAACCCCTTCGGACAGGGGCTATGGCTACACCTTC,CAISETPSDRGYGYTF
TRBJ2-7,.,TRBD2,TRBV18,TGTGCCAGCTCCCGACAGCGGGAGAGATCCTACGAGCAGTACTTC,CASSRQRERSYEQYF
TRBJ2-1,.,TRBD2,TRBV7-3,TGTGCCAGCAGCTTATATTCTAGCGGGAGGCAGGGTGAGCAGTTCTTC,CASSLYSSGRQGEQFF
TRBJ2-7,.,.,TRBV6-1,TGTGCCAGCAGTTACAACTACGAGCAGTACTTC,CASSYNYEQYF
TRBJ1-1,few,TRBD1,TRBV19,TGTGCCAGTAGTCTGCGACAGGGGGCTGCTTTCTTT,CASSLRQGAAFF
TRBJ1-4,.,.,TRBV28,TGTGCCAGCATCTCCCTAAGGGGCTCGGGGGGTGAAAAACTGTTTTTT,CASISLRGSGGEKLFF
TRBJ2-1,.,.,TRBV5-1,TGCGCCAGCAGCTTAGTGTCCCCCTCCTACAATGAGCAGTTCTTC,CASSLVSPSYNEQFF
TRBJ2-3,.,TRBD2,TRBV27,TGTGCCAGCAGTTCCTCAACGGGACTAGCGGGAGGGCCTTTGGATACGCAGTATTTT,CASSSSTGLAGGPLDTQYF
TRBJ2-7,.,TRBD2,TRBV6-1,TGTGCCAGCGAGGCTAGCGGGAGAAACGAGCAGTACTTC,CASEASGRNEQYF
TRBJ1-1,.,.,TRBV5-4,TGTGCCAGCAGCTTGAGTGTAGTGAACACTGAAGCTTTCTTT,CASSLSVVNTEAFF
TRBJ2-7,.,.,TRBV7-2,TGTGCCAGCAGCTTAGGTGGACTCGCTTCCTACGAGCAGTACTTC,CASSLGGLASYEQYF
TRBJ2-6,.,.,TRBV5-6,TGTGCCAGCAGCCCATCCCCGGGGCGCAGAGGGGCCAACGTCCTGACTTTC,CASSPSPGRRGANVLTF
TRBJ2-2,.,TRBD2,TRBV11-2,TGTGCCAGCAGCCCTCGAGCAGTGCGGGAGTGGGTCACCGGGGAGCTGTTTTTT,CASSPRAVREWVTGELFF
TRBJ2-1,.,TRBD2,TRBV28,TGTGCCAGCAGCTTAGCGGGAGGCTCCTACAATGAGCAGTTCTTC,CASSLAGGSYNEQFF
TRBJ2-3,once,TRBD2,TRBV7-2,TGTGCTAGCAGCTTGGCTAGCGGCACCCCTGGGGCAGATACGCAGTATTTT,CASSLASGTPGADTQYF
TRBJ1-2,.,.,TRBV28,TGTGCCAGCAGCCCCTCGGAGGGAAACTATGGCTACACCTTC,CASSPSEGNYGYTF
TRBJ2-3,.,.,TRBV5-1,TGCGCCAGCAGCTTACCAGGACAGCCTAACACAGATACGCAGTATTTT,CASSLPGQPNTDTQYF
TRBJ1-5,.,.,TRBV30,TGTGCCTGGAGTCCCGGGGGGCGAAATCAGCCCCAGCATTTT,CAWSPGGRNQPQHF
TRBJ2-7,.,TRBD1,TRBV14,TGTGCCAGCAGCCAAGGTCCTACAGGGGGCATTGGCGAGCAGTACTTC,CASSQGPTGGIGEQYF
TRBJ2-5,.,TRBD2,TRBV7-3,TGTGCCAGCAGCGAGGGAGGGCCCGAGACCCAGTACTTC,CASSEGGPETQYF